This TCR beta chain derives from a study of tumor and adjacent non-tumor tissue in lung cancer. On the study more broadly: Aged about 31 to 76 years, patients included roughly ten men and five or six women with stage I to III disease.

A note on this clonotype: The antigen remains unidentified. A read error is likely, as this CDR3 ends without the conserved phenylalanine or tryptophan.

Regarding the study as a whole: Top 100 clones took a larger repertoire share in normal lung.

A modified ARM-PCR protocol with three rounds of nested PCR amplified TCRbeta. TCRdb reprocessed the multiplex PCR reads via MiXCR and lists one record per CDR3 protein. Of about 90,000 distinct CDR3 sequences listed, around three quarters are singletons. This sample's RNA came from whole unsorted tissue. The normal lung tissue was taken more than 3 cm from the tumor edge. This sequence was found in a woman in her fifties or sixties with non-small cell lung cancer. The specimen was distant non-tumor lung tissue.

The CDR3 DNA is TGTGCCAGCAGCTTAGCGATTACGAGCAAGCAGTACTTA. Encoded protein: CASSLAITSKQYL. The chain employs TRBV11-1 and TRBJ2-7; no definite D call. Trimming cost V 0 bases and J 8 bases, with 11 bases left between them. The CDR3 runs 13 residues. Germline V gene data show CDR1 as SGHAT and CDR2 as FQDESV (reference sequence).